This T cell receptor beta chain was sequenced for a study of blood T cell repertoires in COVID-19. Authors' data handling: Amplifying reference gene primers gave estimates of nucleated cell counts. Some clones are missing from TCRdb's copy, which holds only in-frame ones; the method was immunoSEQ multiplex PCR. That table supplies the V and J calls and clone size; D and trimming were determined from the DNA. The sample contains approximately 210,000 clones, just under 85% of which appear only once. This CDR3 is built from 15 residues. The V gene's germline CDR1 is SGHDT and CDR2 YYEEEE. Deletions cut 0 bases from V and 9 bases from J, with 13 bases between.

The chain recombines TRBV5-6 with TRBJ1-6, with D possibly matching TRBD1 (6 bases). The sequence was obtained from a man between 40 and 49 years old who had recovered from COVID-19. Sequencing was performed on PBMCs or T cells enriched from blood (not recorded which). In nucleotides, the CDR3 is TGTGCCAGCAGCTTGGCCGGGGGGCCTAGTTCACCCCTCCACTTT. Translating gives CASSLAGGPSSPLHF.